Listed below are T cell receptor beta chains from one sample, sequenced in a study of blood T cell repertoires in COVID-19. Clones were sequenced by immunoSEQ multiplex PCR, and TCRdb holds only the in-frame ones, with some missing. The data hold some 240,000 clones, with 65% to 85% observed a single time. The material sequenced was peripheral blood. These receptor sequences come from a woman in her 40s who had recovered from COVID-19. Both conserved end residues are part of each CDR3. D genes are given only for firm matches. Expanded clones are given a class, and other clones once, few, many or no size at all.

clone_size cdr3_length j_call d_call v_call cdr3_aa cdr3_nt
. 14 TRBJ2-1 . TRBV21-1 CASSKWGAYNEQFF TGTGCCAGCAGCAAATGGGGAGCTTACAATGAGCAGTTCTTC
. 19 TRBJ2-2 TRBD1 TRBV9 CASSVVSGTGTGNTGELFF TGTGCCAGCAGCGTAGTTTCCGGCACCGGGACAGGGAACACCGGGGAGCTGTTTTTT
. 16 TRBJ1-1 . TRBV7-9 CASSPPRGRGHSEAFF TGTGCCAGCAGCCCCCCGAGGGGCAGGGGCCATTCTGAAGCTTTCTTT
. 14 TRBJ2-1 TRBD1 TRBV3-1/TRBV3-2 CASSQGQGIDEQFF TGTGCCAGCAGCCAAGGACAGGGGATCGATGAGCAGTTCTTC
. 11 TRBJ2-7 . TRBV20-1 CSARDVYEQYF TGCAGTGCTAGAGACGTCTACGAGCAGTACTTC
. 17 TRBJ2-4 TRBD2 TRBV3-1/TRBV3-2 CASSQAGRGKAKNIQYF TGTGCCAGCAGCCAAGCGGGGAGGGGCAAAGCCAAAAACATTCAGTACTTC
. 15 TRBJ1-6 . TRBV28 CASTSRGTDDSPLHF TGTGCCAGCACCTCAAGGGGAACAGATGATTCACCCCTCCACTTT
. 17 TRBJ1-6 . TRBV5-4 CASSLGGVGGGSSPLHF TGTGCCAGCAGCCTTGGGGGGGTCGGGGGAGGTAGCTCACCCCTCCACTTT
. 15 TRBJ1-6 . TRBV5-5 CASSLGAGGNSPLHF TGTGCCAGCAGCTTGGGGGCGGGGGGAAATTCACCCCTCCACTTT
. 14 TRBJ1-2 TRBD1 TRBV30 CAWSTPRGAFGYTF TGTGCCTGGAGTACCCCCAGGGGGGCTTTTGGCTACACCTTC
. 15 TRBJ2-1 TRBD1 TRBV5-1 CASSLEDRGQREQFF TGCGCCAGCAGCTTGGAGGACAGGGGGCAGCGTGAGCAGTTCTTC
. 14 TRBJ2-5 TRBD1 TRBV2 CASSEGTGQETQYF TGTGCCAGCAGTGAGGGGACAGGACAAGAGACCCAGTACTTC
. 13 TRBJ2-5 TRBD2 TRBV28 CASKKGLKETQYF TGTGCCAGCAAGAAGGGACTAAAGGAGACCCAGTACTTC
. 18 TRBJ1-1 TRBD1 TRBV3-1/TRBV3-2 CASSPFRLRDRVNTEAFF TGTGCCAGCAGCCCCTTTAGACTGCGTGACAGGGTGAACACTGAAGCTTTCTTT
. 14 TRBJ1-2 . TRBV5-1 CASSLSTANYGYTF TGCGCCAGCAGCTTATCGACAGCTAACTATGGCTACACCTTC
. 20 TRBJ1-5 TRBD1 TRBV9 CASSVARTGQHYDSNQPQHF TGTGCCAGCAGCGTAGCTCGGACAGGGCAACATTACGATAGCAATCAGCCCCAGCATTTT
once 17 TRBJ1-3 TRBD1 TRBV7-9 CASSKRQGKSSGNTIYF TGTGCCAGCAGCAAACGACAGGGGAAATCCTCTGGAAACACCATATATTTT
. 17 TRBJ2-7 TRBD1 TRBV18 CASSSASPGTGGVEQYF TGTGCCAGCTCATCGGCGTCTCCGGGGACAGGGGGTGTCGAGCAGTACTTC
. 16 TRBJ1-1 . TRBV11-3 CASSLDDSGIYTEAFF TGTGCCAGCAGCTTAGATGATTCAGGGATTTACACTGAAGCTTTCTTT
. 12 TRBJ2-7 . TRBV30 CAWSVGALEQYF TGTGCCTGGAGTGTGGGGGCGCTCGAGCAGTACTTC
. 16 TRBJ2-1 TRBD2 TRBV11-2 CASSIAGLASYNEQFF TGTGCCAGCAGCATCGCCGGACTAGCCTCCTACAATGAGCAGTTCTTC
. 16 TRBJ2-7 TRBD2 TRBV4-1 CASSQISGGTLYEQYF TGCGCCAGCAGCCAAATTAGCGGGGGAACACTCTACGAGCAGTACTTC
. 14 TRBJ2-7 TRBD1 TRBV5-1 CASRSGTGMYEQYF TGCGCCAGCAGGTCCGGGACAGGGATGTACGAGCAGTACTTC
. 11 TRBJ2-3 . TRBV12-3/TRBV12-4 CASSSGDTQYF TGTGCCAGCAGTTCCGGGGATACGCAGTATTTT
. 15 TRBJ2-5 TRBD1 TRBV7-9 CASSLRQGLGETQYF TGTGCCAGCAGCCTCAGACAGGGATTGGGAGAGACCCAGTACTTC
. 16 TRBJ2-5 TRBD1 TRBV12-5 CASGLVLGQDQETQYF TGTGCTAGTGGTTTGGTACTCGGACAGGACCAAGAGACCCAGTACTTC
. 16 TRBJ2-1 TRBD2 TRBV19 CASSVQRGGRNNEQFF TGTGCCAGTAGCGTACAGCGGGGGGGGCGAAACAATGAGCAGTTCTTC
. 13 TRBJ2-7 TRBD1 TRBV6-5 CASRNRDRGEQYF TGTGCCAGCAGGAACCGGGACAGGGGCGAGCAGTACTTC
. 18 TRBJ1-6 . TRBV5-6 CASSLNGRVDAYNSPLHF TGTGCCAGCAGCCTCAACGGCAGGGTTGATGCCTATAATTCACCCCTCCACTTT
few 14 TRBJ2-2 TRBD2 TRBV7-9 CASSLSGGTGELFF TGTGCCAGCAGCTTGTCGGGGGGCACCGGGGAGCTGTTTTTT
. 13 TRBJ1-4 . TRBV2 CASNPGVNEKLFF TGTGCCAGCAATCCGGGGGTTAATGAAAAACTGTTTTTT
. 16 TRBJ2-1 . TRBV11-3 CASSSWRGGANFEQFF TGTGCCAGCAGCTCCTGGAGGGGTGGGGCGAACTTCGAGCAGTTCTTC
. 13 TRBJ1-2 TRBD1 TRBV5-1 CASSWDRGRGYTF TGCGCCAGCAGTTGGGACAGGGGAAGGGGCTACACCTTC
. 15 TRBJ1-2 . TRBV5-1 CASSPWTSLPDGYTF TGCGCCAGCAGCCCGTGGACATCCCTTCCGGATGGCTACACCTTC
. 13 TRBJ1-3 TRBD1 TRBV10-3 CAIRTGVGNTIYF TGTGCCATCAGGACAGGGGTTGGAAACACCATATATTTT
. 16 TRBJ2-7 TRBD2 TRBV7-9 CASSFHSGGAPHEQYF TGTGCCAGCAGCTTCCATAGCGGGGGGGCGCCCCACGAGCAGTACTTC
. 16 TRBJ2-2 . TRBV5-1 CATSWGVKMNTGELFF TGCGCCACCTCTTGGGGGGTTAAGATGAACACCGGGGAGCTGTTTTTT
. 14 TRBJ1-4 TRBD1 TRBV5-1 CASSPQGIGEKLFF TGCGCCAGCAGCCCACAGGGGATCGGTGAAAAACTGTTTTTT
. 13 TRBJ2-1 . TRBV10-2 CASSLDTYNEQFF TGCGCCAGCAGCTTAGACACCTACAATGAGCAGTTCTTC
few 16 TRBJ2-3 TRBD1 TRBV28 CASRETGVQNTDTQYF TGTGCCAGCAGGGAAACAGGGGTCCAGAACACAGATACGCAGTATTTT
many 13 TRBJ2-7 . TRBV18 CASSPANYYEQYF TGTGCCAGCTCACCGGCCAATTACTACGAGCAGTACTTC
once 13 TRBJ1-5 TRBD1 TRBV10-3 CAISRDSDQPQHF TGTGCCATCAGCAGGGACAGTGATCAGCCCCAGCATTTT
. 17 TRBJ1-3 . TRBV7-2 CASSLAHRQGRGNTIYF TGTGCCAGCAGCTTAGCGCATCGGCAGGGTCGTGGAAACACCATATATTTT
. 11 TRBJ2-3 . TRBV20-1 CSALRGDTQYF TGCAGTGCATTACGAGGGGATACGCAGTATTTT
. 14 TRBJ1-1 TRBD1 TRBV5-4 CASSRDRMNTEAFF TGTGCCAGCAGCCGGGACAGAATGAACACTGAAGCTTTCTTT
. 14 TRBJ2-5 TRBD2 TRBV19 CASSGRGGPETQYF TGTGCCAGTAGTGGACGGGGGGGCCCGGAGACCCAGTACTTC
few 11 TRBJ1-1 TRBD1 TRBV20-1 CSAKDRGDAFF TGCAGTGCAAAAGACAGGGGGGACGCTTTCTTT
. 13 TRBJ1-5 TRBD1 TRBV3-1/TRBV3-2 CASSPTGNQPQHF TGTGCCAGCAGCCCGACAGGGAATCAGCCCCAGCATTTT
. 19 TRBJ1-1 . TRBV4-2 CASSPPPILDRRMNTEAFF TGTGCCAGCAGCCCCCCCCCAATACTGGACAGAAGAATGAACACTGAAGCTTTCTTT
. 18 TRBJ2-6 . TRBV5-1 CASSPGQPFLSGANVLTF TGCGCCAGCAGCCCGGGACAACCGTTCCTCTCTGGGGCCAACGTCCTGACTTTC
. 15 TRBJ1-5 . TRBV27 CASSYSLLSNQPQHF TGTGCCAGCAGTTATTCCCTTTTGAGCAATCAGCCCCAGCATTTT